Presented here are 28 T cell receptor beta chains from one specimen sequenced in a study of OX40 agonist ivuxolimab in advanced cancers. The table came from immunoSEQ multiplex PCR; TCRdb's copy has only in-frame clones and leaves some out. The sample shows 60,000 to 100,000 clones, less than 85% of them seen only once. Source: CD4+ or CD8+ T cells sorted from blood, taken in a trial of the OX40 agonist ivuxolimab. The receptors originated from an adult with an advanced solid tumor such as melanoma, head and neck, liver or kidney cancer.

The V gene is TRBV7-2, the J gene TRBJ2-3; TRBD2 aligns across 7 bases. The germline gives CDR1 SGHTA, CDR2 FQGNSA. The CDR3 totals 14 residues. The V segment lost 10 bases and the J segment 7 bases; nucleotides outside the gene matches: 14. The chain's CDR3 is CATSPGGSKNTQYF. The CDR3 bases are TGTGCCACCTCTCCGGGCGGGAGTAAAAATACGCAGTATTTT.

The chain recombines TRBV19 with TRBJ2-3, with D perhaps TRBD2 (6 bases). Germline lookup yields CDR1 LNHDA and CDR2 SQIVND (reference sequence). There are 13 residues in the CDR3. Deletions cut 3 bases from V and 6 bases from J, with 10 bases between. CDR3 DNA: TGTGCCAGTAGTATGGGTCTAGCGGATACGCAGTATTTT. It translates to CASSMGLADTQYF.

The chain links TRBV6-5 to TRBJ2-3; D might be TRBD1 (6 bases). Trimming stripped 9 bases from V and 6 bases from J, with 7 bases between. The CDR3 is 10 residues long. Germline CDR1 MNHEY, CDR2 SVGAGI. CDR3 bases: TGTGCCAGGGGGGCGGATACGCAGTATTTT. This translates into CARGADTQYF.

V usage is TRBV19 and J usage is TRBJ1-1; D gene uncertain. V was trimmed by 3 bases and J by 1 base, leaving 9 bases between them. CDR1 LNHDA and CDR2 SQIVND come from the germline V gene (reference sequence). The CDR3 extends over 14 amino acids. Here the CDR3 DNA reads TGTGCCAGTAGTATTCGAGGCGGGAACACTGAAGCTTTCTTT. It is translated as CASSIRGGNTEAFF. Variable domain in full (rest from reference TRBV19 and TRBJ1-1): DGGITQSPKYLFRKEGQNVTLSCEQNLNHDAMYWYRQDPGQGLRLIYYSQIVNDFQKGDIAEGYSVSREKKESFPLTVTSAQKNPTAFYLCASSIRGGNTEAFFGQGTRLTVV.

This clone was counted a single time. This chain joins TRBV2 and TRBJ1-2, with D possibly being TRBD1 (6 bases). The V end was cut by 8 bases, the J end by 1 base, with 14 bases between. CDR3 length: 14 amino acids. Germline V gene data show CDR1 as SNHLY and CDR2 as FYNNEI. The CDR3 protein is CASRPTGHNYGYTF. The DNA for the CDR3 is TGTGCCAGCCGCCCAACAGGGCATAACTATGGCTACACCTTC.

The V call is TRBV9, the J call TRBJ2-2; either TRBD1 or TRBD2 may supply D (6 bases each). CDR3 size: 16 residues. The germline V and J ends were trimmed by 1 base and 5 bases, with 15 bases remaining between them. Per the germline V gene, CDR1 is SGDLS and CDR2 is YYNGEE. CDR3 bases: TGTGCCAGCAGCGTAATAGGGGGGACCGAAACCGGGGAGCTGTTTTTT. It encodes CASSVIGGTETGELFF.

The V call is TRBV11-2, the J call TRBJ2-2; D not resolved. The CDR3 length is 14 residues. Germline loops: CDR1 SGHAT, CDR2 FQNNGV. V lost 2 bases to trimming and J lost 2 bases, with 6 bases between them. The DNA for the CDR3 is TGTGCCAGCAGCTTATCCGTAAACACCGGGGAGCTGTTTTTT. Translating it yields CASSLSVNTGELFF.

The CDR3 DNA is TGTGCCAGCAGCTACCCTCTAGCGGGGGGAGGCAGGAGCTACGAGCAGTACTTC. Its translation: CASSYPLAGGGRSYEQYF. The genes are TRBV28 and TRBJ2-7, with 11 positions matching TRBD2. CDR3 length equals 18 residues. Trimming took 6 bases from V and 3 from J; bases not matched to a gene: 16. Germline CDR1 and CDR2: MDHEN and SYDVKM.

The chain joins TRBV15 to TRBJ1-2; D is ambiguous. V shed 0 bases and J shed 8 bases, with 7 bases lying between them. The CDR3 consists of 12 residues. The germline gives CDR1 LNHNV, CDR2 YYDKDF (reference sequence). The CDR3 loop reads CATSREGWGYTF. In DNA, the CDR3 is TGTGCCACCAGCAGAGAGGGGTGGGGCTACACCTTC.

This sequence joins TRBV5-4 and TRBJ2-2, with 9 nucleotides matching TRBD2. The length of the CDR3 is 16 residues. Germline V gene sequence: CDR1 SGHNT, CDR2 YYREEE (reference sequence). Trimming cost V 1 base and J 2 bases; bases outside gene matches: 3. The DNA for the CDR3 is TGTGCCAGCAGCTTGCAGCGGGGGGTTAACACCGGGGAGCTGTTTTTT. It specifies CASSLQRGVNTGELFF.

The chain links TRBV6-1 to TRBJ2-1; 7 nucleotides line up with TRBD2. Losses at the gene ends were 2 bases for V and 9 bases for J; bases not matched to a gene: 10. Germline V gives CDR1 MNHNS, CDR2 SASEGT. The CDR3 spans 15 residues. CDR3 DNA: TGTGCCAGCAGTGAATCGCCCCGGGGGGACGCTGAGCAGTTCTTC. Encoded protein: CASSESPRGDAEQFF.

This chain links TRBV5-5 with TRBJ2-1, with unresolved D. Germline V CDR1 and CDR2: SGHKS, YYEKEE (reference sequence). CDR3 size: 12 residues. Trimming pared 1 base from V and 7 bases from J, leaving 6 bases between. The CDR3 DNA follows: TGTGCCAGCAGCTTGCAGCGTAATGAGCAGTTCTTC. Its translation is CASSLQRNEQFF.

This chain links TRBV4-2 with TRBJ1-2, with 9 bases that match TRBD1. The ends lost 5 bases at V and 5 bases at J; junction bases unmatched: 9. Germline V CDR1 and CDR2: LGHNA, YNFKEQ. The length of the CDR3 is 15 residues. CDR3 DNA sequence: TGTGCCAGCAGCAGGGGTACGGGACAGGGATATGGCTACACCTTC. Amino acid sequence: CASSRGTGQGYGYTF.

J is TRBJ2-1 and V is TRBV7-6; D is ambiguous. This CDR3 is built from 15 residues. Germline V CDR1 and CDR2: SGHVS, FNYEAQ. Trimming pared 0 bases from V and 4 bases from J, leaving 10 bases between. DNA for the CDR3: TGTGCCAGCAGCTTAGCGGGCCTGGGTTACAATGAGCAGTTCTTC. Its translation is CASSLAGLGYNEQFF. The whole variable domain, filled in from reference TRBV7-6 and TRBJ2-1, reads GAGVSQSPRYKVTKRGQDVALRCDPISGHVSLYWYRQALGQGPEFLTYFNYEAQQDKSGLPNDRFSAERPEGSISTLTIQRTEQRDSAMYRCASSLAGLGYNEQFFGPGTRLTVL.

This chain links TRBV4-3 with TRBJ2-6, with no clear D. The CDR3 consists of 15 residues. V was cut by 4 bases and J by 1 base, with 8 bases left in between. CDR1 is LGHNA, CDR2 YSLEER, per germline. The DNA for the CDR3 is TGCGCCAGCAGCCCTCAGCATTCTGGGGCCAACGTCCTGACTTTC. Its protein is CASSPQHSGANVLTF.

The chain joins TRBV7-9 to TRBJ1-3, with unresolved D. This CDR3 spans 15 amino acids. CDR1 and CDR2 (germline): SEHNR, FQNEAQ (reference sequence). V lost 5 bases to trimming and J lost 0 bases, with 11 bases between them. The CDR3: CASSPDGYSGNTIYF. The CDR3 bases are TGTGCCAGCAGCCCAGACGGCTACTCTGGAAACACCATATATTTT.

This clone has a handful of counts. The chain carries TRBV9 and TRBJ1-1; tentatively, D is TRBD1 (5 bases). Germline assignment: CDR1 SGDLS and CDR2 YYNGEE. CDR3 length equals 19 residues. Trimming stripped 0 bases from V and 2 bases from J, with 23 bases between. The CDR3 is CASSVGPRKLQAQNTEAFF. The CDR3 DNA reads as TGTGCCAGCAGCGTAGGCCCCCGAAAATTACAGGCCCAAAACACTGAAGCTTTCTTT. The full variable domain, in which reference TRBV9 and TRBJ1-1 provide the parts outside the CDR3, is DSGVTQTPKHLITATGQRVTLRCSPRSGDLSVYWYQQSLDQGLQFLIQYYNGEERAKGNILERFSAQQFPDLHSELNLSSLELGDSALYFCASSVGPRKLQAQNTEAFFGQGTRLTVV.

The V call is TRBV7-3, the J call TRBJ2-3, with D tentatively TRBD2 (6 bases). The CDR3 runs to 16 residues. With 5 bases removed from V and 3 bases from J, the gap between germline ends came to 18 bases. Germline CDR1 is SGHTA and CDR2 is FQGTGA. The CDR3 DNA sequence: TGTGCCAGCAGCGCCTTGGGGCGGGACGGGACAGATACGCAGTATTTT. Residues: CASSALGRDGTDTQYF.

The chain uses TRBV7-2 and TRBJ2-7; maybe TRBD2 (5 bases). With 2 bases removed from V and 1 base from J, the gap between germline ends came to 12 bases. Germline V CDR1 and CDR2: SGHTA, FQGNSA. This CDR3 region has 15 residues. CDR3 bases: TGTGCCAGCAGCTTAAGTAGCGCGGTATCCTACGAGCAGTACTTC. Its translation is CASSLSSAVSYEQYF.

The chain combines TRBV5-4 with TRBJ2-5; 8 bases map to TRBD2. Losses at the gene ends were 3 bases for V and 2 bases for J; bases not matched to a gene: 9. This CDR3 has 16 amino acids. Germline V gene data show CDR1 as SGHNT and CDR2 as YYREEE (reference sequence). The chain's CDR3 is CASSSLAGVLQETQYF. In DNA, the CDR3 is TGTGCCAGCAGCTCCCTAGCGGGTGTCTTACAAGAGACCCAGTACTTC. The full variable domain, completed using reference TRBV5-4 and TRBJ2-5, is ETGVTQSPTHLIKTRGQQVTLRCSSQSGHNTVSWYQQALGQGPQFIFQYYREEENGRGNFPPRFSGLQFPNYSSELNVNALELDDSALYLCASSSLAGVLQETQYFGPGTRLLVL.

The chain couples TRBV6-5 to TRBJ2-7; TRBD1 or TRBD2 may be the D gene (6 bases each). Looked up from germline, CDR1 is MNHEY and CDR2 is SVGAGI. V was shortened by 7 bases and J by 5 bases, with 15 bases between the two germline ends. The CDR3 is 13 amino acids. The CDR3 sequence: CASTQWGAHEQYF. The CDR3, as DNA: TGTGCCAGCACCCAGTGGGGGGCCCACGAGCAGTACTTC.

The chain joins TRBV2 to TRBJ1-2; D is uncertain. Trimming cost V 8 bases and J 7 bases, with 17 bases left between them. The CDR3 covers 13 residues. CDR1 SNHLY and CDR2 FYNNEI come from the germline V gene. The CDR3 sequence is CASRIENVGGYTF. The CDR3 DNA sequence: TGTGCCAGCCGGATTGAGAACGTCGGTGGCTACACCTTC.

The chain links TRBV19 to TRBJ2-3; 8 bases line up with TRBD1. The J segment lost 5 bases and the V segment lost 7 bases, leaving 8 bases of the junction unmatched. Germline loops: CDR1 LNHDA, CDR2 SQIVND (reference sequence). The CDR3 covers 14 residues. The CDR3 DNA reads as TGTGCCAGTAATGGACAGGGTGCGGGAGATACGCAGTATTTT. It yields the protein CASNGQGAGDTQYF.

CDR3 DNA sequence: TGCGCCAGCAGCCAAGGACTAGCGGGAGGGCACGGTAACAATGAGCAGTTCTTC. Protein: CASSQGLAGGHGNNEQFF. The chain recombines TRBV4-1 with TRBJ2-1, with 14 bases that match TRBD2. There are 18 residues in the CDR3. V lost 1 base, J lost 5 bases, and 7 bases stayed unmatched. Looked up from germline, CDR1 is MGHRA and CDR2 is YSYEKL.

The chain combines TRBV21-1 with TRBJ1-6. TRBV21-1 is a known pseudogene. This CDR3 has 13 residues. The CDR3 region has the DNA TGTGCCAGCATCCCGAACCGAGGCTCACCCCTCCACTTT. This translates into CASIPNRGSPLHF.

The CDR3 DNA sequence: TGTGCCAGTAGTATAAGGTACAGGGATCACGAGCAGTACTTC. Residues: CASSIRYRDHEQYF. The rearrangement uses TRBV19 and TRBJ2-7; the D gene is possibly TRBD1 (6 bases). The V end was cut by 2 bases, the J end by 5 bases, with 13 bases between. Germline V gene data show CDR1 as LNHDA and CDR2 as SQIVND (reference sequence). The CDR3 sequence is 14 residues long.

As to this clone: At one end the junction does not follow the germline gene, possibly because of a read error. The J gene is TRBJ2-1, the V gene TRBV4-3, with TRBD2 identical over 10 bases. The CDR3 is 15 residues long. In germline, CDR1 is LGHNA, CDR2 YSLEER. CDR3 region: CASNQEVASGSEQFF. The CDR3, as DNA: TGCGCCAGCAACCAAGAAGTGGCTAGCGGGAGTGAGCAGTTCTTC.

The sample holds a few counts of this clone. The chain has TRBV6-5 and TRBJ2-1, with D perhaps matching TRBD2 (6 bases). This CDR3 contains 15 residues. Germline V gene sequence: CDR1 MNHEY, CDR2 SVGAGI. V lost 2 bases to trimming and J lost 6 bases, with 14 bases between them. This CDR3 is CASSYHGRSPNEQFF. In nucleotides, the CDR3 is TGTGCCAGCAGTTACCACGGGAGAAGCCCCAATGAGCAGTTCTTC.